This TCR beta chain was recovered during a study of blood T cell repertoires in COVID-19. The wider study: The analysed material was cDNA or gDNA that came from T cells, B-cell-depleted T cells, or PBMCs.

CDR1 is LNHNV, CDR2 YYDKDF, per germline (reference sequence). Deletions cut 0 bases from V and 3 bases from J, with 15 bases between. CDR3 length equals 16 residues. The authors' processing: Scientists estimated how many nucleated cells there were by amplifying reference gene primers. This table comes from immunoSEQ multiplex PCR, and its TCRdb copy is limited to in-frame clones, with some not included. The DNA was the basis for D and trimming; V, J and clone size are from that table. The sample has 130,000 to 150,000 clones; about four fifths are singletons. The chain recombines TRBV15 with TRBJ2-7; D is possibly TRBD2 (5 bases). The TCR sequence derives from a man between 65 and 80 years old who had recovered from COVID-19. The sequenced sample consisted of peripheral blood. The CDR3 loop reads CATSRDRRVGIYEQYF. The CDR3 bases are TGTGCCACCAGCAGAGATCGGCGGGTTGGGATCTACGAGCAGTACTTC. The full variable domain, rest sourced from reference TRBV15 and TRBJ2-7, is DAMVIQNPRYQVTQFGKPVTLSCSQTLNHNVMYWYQQKSSQAPKLLFHYYDKDFNNEADTPDNFQSRRPNTSFCFLDIRSPGLGDTAMYLCATSRDRRVGIYEQYFGPGTRLTVT.